A single sample is the source of the 12 T cell receptor beta chains below, sequenced in a study of CD8+CD57+ T cells in acquired aplastic anemia. The study profiled TCR beta VDJ and CDR3 using genomic DNA as template. TCRdb re-analysed the reads in MiXCR, keeping a single row per CDR3 protein. The profile shows about 71,000 distinct CDR3 sequences, almost 55% of them singletons. The sample comprised sorted CD4+, CD8+, or CD8+CD57+ T cells (not recorded which) from PBMCs. Receptor source: a human donor in good health, serving as a control.

This CDR3 is CSVGQGGSYGYTF. DNA of the CDR3: TGCAGCGTTGGGCAGGGCGGAAGCTATGGCTACACCTTC. This chain links TRBV29-1 with TRBJ1-2; TRBD1 might be the D (5 bases). The V and J ends lost 4 bases and 4 bases respectively, with 13 bases between them. The CDR3 has 13 amino acids. Germline loops: CDR1 SQVTM, CDR2 ANQGSEA. The full variable domain, completed using reference TRBV29-1 and TRBJ1-2, is SAVISQKPSRDICQRGTSLTIQCQVDSQVTMMFWYRQQPGQSLTLIATANQGSEATYESGFVIDKFPISRPNLTFSTLTVSNMSPEDSSIYLCSVGQGGSYGYTFGSGTRLTVV.

This clonotype was counted at least ten times. The chain carries TRBV6-5 and TRBJ2-1; 14 positions agree with TRBD2. Germline values: CDR1 MNHEY, CDR2 SVGAGI. Trimming cost V 6 bases and J 13 bases; bases outside gene matches: 11. This CDR3 region has 15 residues. In DNA, the CDR3 is TGTGCCAGCAGCCCCGGGACTAGCGGGAGCTCGGCCCAGTTCTTC. This translates into CASSPGTSGSSAQFF.

This clonotype was seen many times. The CDR3 coding sequence is TGTGCCAGCAGCCATAACGTTGGTAATTCACCCCTCCACTTT. Translated, it gives CASSHNVGNSPLHF. The genes are TRBV7-9 and TRBJ1-6; no clear D gene. V was clipped by 5 bases and J by 6 bases, with 11 bases between them. CDR3 length equals 14 residues. CDR1 is SEHNR and CDR2 is FQNEAQ in the germline V gene (reference sequence).

V is TRBV29-1 and J is TRBJ2-1; perhaps TRBD1 as D (6 bases). This CDR3 region has 12 residues. CDR1 and CDR2 from the germline V gene are SQVTM and ANQGSEA. CDR3 region: CGSGVPYNEQFF. The CDR3 DNA reads as TGCGGCTCAGGGGTCCCCTACAATGAGCAGTTCTTC.

This clonotype has at least ten counts. The chain combines TRBV6-4 with TRBJ1-2; possible D gene TRBD1, 6 bases. CDR1 MRHNA and CDR2 SNTAGT come from the germline V gene. This CDR3 comprises 13 residues. The V gene lost 10 bases and the J gene lost 8 bases, with 20 bases spanning the gap. The DNA of the CDR3 is TGTGCCACCTTAAACCAGGGGAGGAAAGGCTACACCTTC. Residues: CATLNQGRKGYTF.

Comments on this clonotype: This CDR3 fails to terminate in the conserved phenylalanine or tryptophan, so it likely reflects a read error. The chain's CDR3 is CAWAPSWTEAFS. The CDR3 nucleotides read TGTGCCTGGGCCCCCAGCTGGACTGAAGCTTTCTCT. The chain has TRBV30 and TRBJ1-1; no definite D call. The CDR3 extends over 12 amino acids. The germline V and J ends were trimmed by 5 bases and 5 bases, with 12 bases remaining between them. Germline assignment: CDR1 GTSNPN and CDR2 SVGIG (reference sequence).

The rearrangement joins TRBV25-1 to TRBJ1-2; possible D gene TRBD1, 5 bases. The V end was cut by 4 bases, the J end by 5 bases, with 11 bases between. The V gene's germline CDR1 is MGHDK and CDR2 SYGVNS. There are 13 residues in the CDR3. The CDR3 loop is CASSGSGTYGYTF. The CDR3 DNA sequence: TGTGCCAGCAGTGGATCAGGGACGTATGGCTACACCTTC.

The V and J genes are TRBV20-1 and TRBJ2-1; D perhaps matches TRBD2 (6 bases). This CDR3 spans 15 amino acids. V was shortened by 7 bases and J by 5 bases, with 21 bases between the two germline ends. Germline assignment: CDR1 DFQATT and CDR2 SNEGSKA (reference sequence). The CDR3 DNA reads as TGCAGTGTTTTCGCCCTACGGGAGCGAAACAATGAGCAGTTCTTC. Amino acids: CSVFALRERNNEQFF.

J is TRBJ1-2 and V is TRBV10-3; D gene unclear. Germline CDR1 reads ENHRY; CDR2 reads SYGVKD. The CDR3 spans 14 residues. Trimming took off 4 bases at V and 8 bases at J, with 17 bases between the two ends. In DNA, the CDR3 is TGTGCCATCAGTGGGAGAAGGGAAGAGGTAGGCTACACCTTC. Its translation is CAISGRREEVGYTF.

This clonotype was detected only once. The chain is built from TRBV19 and TRBJ1-5; no clear D. The length of the CDR3 is 15 residues. Trimming removed 5 bases from V and 0 bases from J, with 11 bases in between. The germline V gene has CDR1 LNHDA and CDR2 SQIVND (reference sequence). This CDR3 is CASSAQINSNQPQHF. For the CDR3, the DNA is TGTGCCAGTAGTGCCCAAATTAATAGCAATCAGCCCCAGCATTTT. Based on the CDR3 plus reference TRBV19 and TRBJ1-5, the full variable domain is DGGITQSPKYLFRKEGQNVTLSCEQNLNHDAMYWYRQDPGQGLRLIYYSQIVNDFQKGDIAEGYSVSREKKESFPLTVTSAQKNPTAFYLCASSAQINSNQPQHFGDGTRLSIL.

This clonotype was observed a single time. This sequence joins TRBV2 and TRBJ1-1; 7 positions match TRBD1. V was pared by 7 bases and J by 2 bases, with 4 bases of the junction left unmatched. Per the germline V gene, CDR1 is SNHLY and CDR2 is FYNNEI. The CDR3 covers 13 residues. The CDR3 is CASNRDRNTEAFF. The CDR3 nucleotides are TGTGCCAGCAACCGGGACAGAAACACTGAAGCTTTCTTT.

This clonotype was seen only a few times. The chain carries TRBV5-5 and TRBJ1-2; TRBD1 aligns across 11 bases. With V trimmed by 4 bases and J by 3 bases, 2 bases remained unmatched. Germline V gives CDR1 SGHKS, CDR2 YYEKEE (reference sequence). The CDR3 has 14 amino acids. CDR3 loop: CASSEGQGDYGYTF. CDR3 coding DNA: TGTGCCAGCAGCGAGGGACAGGGGGACTATGGCTACACCTTC.